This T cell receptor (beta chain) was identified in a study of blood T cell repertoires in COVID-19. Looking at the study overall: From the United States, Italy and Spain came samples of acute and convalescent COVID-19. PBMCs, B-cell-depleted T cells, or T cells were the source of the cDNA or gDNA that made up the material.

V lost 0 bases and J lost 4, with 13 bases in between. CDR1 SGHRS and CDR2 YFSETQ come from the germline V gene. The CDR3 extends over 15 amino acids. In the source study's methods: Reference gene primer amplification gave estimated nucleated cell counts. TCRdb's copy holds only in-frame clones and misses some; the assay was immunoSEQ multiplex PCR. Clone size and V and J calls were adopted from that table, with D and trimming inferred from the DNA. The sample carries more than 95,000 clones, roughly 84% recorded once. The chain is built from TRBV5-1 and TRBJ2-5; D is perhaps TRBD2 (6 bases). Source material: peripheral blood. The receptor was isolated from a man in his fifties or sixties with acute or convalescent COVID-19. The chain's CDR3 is CASSLDRLVPETQYF. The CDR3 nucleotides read TGCGCCAGCAGCTTGGACCGACTAGTCCCAGAGACCCAGTACTTC.